One sample yielded the 30 T cell receptor beta chains listed below, sequenced in a study of shared clonotypes between healthy human individuals. The table came from immunoSEQ multiplex PCR; TCRdb's copy has only in-frame clones and leaves some out. The table has 450,000 to 600,000 clones, 79% seen once. The sequenced sample was PBMCs. The receptors were gathered from a woman aged 40 to 50 in good health. Some clones in this sample may be carry-over from other donors' samples.

The chain joins TRBV7-2 to TRBJ2-5, with TRBD2 matching 10 bases. This CDR3 has 15 residues. With V trimmed by 4 bases and J by 2 bases, 4 bases remained unmatched. In germline, CDR1 is SGHTA, CDR2 FQGNSA. The DNA of the CDR3 is TGTGCCAGCAGCTACCTAGCGGGAGAGCAAGAGACCCAGTACTTC. Translated: CASSYLAGEQETQYF.

The chain combines TRBV7-8 with TRBJ2-1; the D gene is possibly TRBD2 (6 bases). CDR1 SGHVS and CDR2 FQNEAQ come from the germline V gene. CDR3 length: 12 amino acids. Trimming shortened V by 0 bases and J by 11 bases, and 8 bases separated the two germline ends. In DNA, the CDR3 is TGTGCCAGCAGCTTAGCGGAGGGGAAGCAGTTCTTC. Translating gives CASSLAEGKQFF.

The chain links TRBV4-1 to TRBJ1-2; D remains unclear. The CDR3 loop spans 12 amino acids. Germline values: CDR1 MGHRA, CDR2 YSYEKL. V lost 2 bases and J 7 bases, leaving 8 bases between the germline ends. DNA for the CDR3: TGCGCCAGCAGCCAACGCGGCCGTGGCTACACCTTC. This encodes CASSQRGRGYTF.

About this clone itself: A junction boundary mismatches the germline segment, possibly from a read error. V usage is TRBV15 and J usage is TRBJ1-4; TRBD1 is a possible D gene (6 bases). CDR3 length: 16 residues. Germline V lookup: CDR1 LNHNV, CDR2 YYDKDF (reference sequence). CDR3 DNA: TGTGCCACCAGCGGAGAGAGGGGGGTGGCTAATGAAAAACTGTTTTTT. Amino acids: CATSGERGVANEKLFF.

The genes are TRBV11-3 and TRBJ2-5; possibly TRBD1 for D (5 bases). V was cut by 8 bases and J by 3 bases, with 10 bases left in between. The CDR3 length is 12 residues. Germline CDR1 and CDR2: SGHNT and YENEEA. The chain's CDR3 is CASSEGEETQYF. The CDR3 bases are TGTGCCAGCTCGGAAGGGGAAGAGACCCAGTACTTC.

A single count supports this clone. The rearrangement uses TRBV7-2 and TRBJ2-1; D unresolved. This CDR3 region has 15 residues. Germline values: CDR1 SGHTA, CDR2 FQGNSA. V dropped 5 bases and J dropped 1 base, with 12 bases sitting between them. In DNA form, the CDR3 reads TGTGCCAGCAGCAATGCTAGGCGTTCCTACAATGAGCAGTTCTTC. This encodes CASSNARRSYNEQFF.

The chain is built from TRBV30 and TRBJ2-5; the D gene could be TRBD1 or TRBD2 (5 bases each). This CDR3 is built from 12 residues. Germline V gives CDR1 GTSNPN, CDR2 SVGIG (reference sequence). The V end lost 5 bases, the J end lost 5 bases, and 12 bases lay between the germline ends. CDR3 bases: TGTGCCTGGGGGCCTTGGGGGGAGACCCAGTACTTC. Encoded protein: CAWGPWGETQYF.

The chain combines TRBV5-4 with TRBJ2-5; maybe TRBD2 (6 bases). The CDR3 is made up of 15 amino acids. Trimming cost V 0 bases and J 5 bases, with 14 bases left between them. CDR1 and CDR2 from the germline V gene are SGHNT and YYREEE (reference sequence). The CDR3 reads CASSLEGLGGETQYF. DNA of the CDR3: TGTGCCAGCAGCTTGGAGGGACTTGGTGGGGAGACCCAGTACTTC.

V usage is TRBV19 and J usage is TRBJ2-3, with D perhaps TRBD2 (6 bases). V was trimmed by 3 bases and J by 5 bases, leaving 12 bases between them. Per germline, CDR1 LNHDA and CDR2 SQIVND (reference sequence). CDR3 length: 14 residues. CDR3 coding DNA: TGTGCCAGTAGTATGGGGAGGAGGGAAGATACGCAGTATTTT. Translation: CASSMGRREDTQYF.

The rearrangement joins TRBV28 to TRBJ2-1, with TRBD2 matching over 8 bases. This CDR3 spans 16 amino acids. V was clipped by 4 bases and J by 4 bases; unmatched bases: 9. CDR1 and CDR2 (germline): MDHEN, SYDVKM. For the CDR3, the DNA is TGTGCCAGCAGTTCCCCGGGTAGCGGGAAATACAATGAGCAGTTCTTC. Protein product: CASSSPGSGKYNEQFF. Based on the CDR3 plus reference TRBV28 and TRBJ2-1, the full variable domain is DVKVTQSSRYLVKRTGEKVFLECVQDMDHENMFWYRQDPGLGLRLIYFSYDVKMKEKGDIPEGYSVSREKKERFSLILESASTNQTSMYLCASSSPGSGKYNEQFFGPGTRLTVL.

There are a few counts of this clone. The CDR3 coding sequence is TGCGCCAGCAGCTTCAGCGGGAGGGCCCTCAATGAGCAGTTCTTC. This gives the protein CASSFSGRALNEQFF. V is TRBV5-1 and J is TRBJ2-1, with TRBD2 matching over 10 bases. This CDR3 has 15 residues. The V gene's germline CDR1 is SGHRS and CDR2 YFSETQ. Trimming at V came to 2 bases and at J to 6 bases, leaving 5 bases not matched to a gene.

CDR3 residues: CASSTHSGSSNEQYF. In DNA form, the CDR3 reads TGCGCCAGCAGCACTCACAGCGGGAGTTCCAACGAGCAGTACTTC. The rearrangement joins TRBV5-1 to TRBJ2-7; 8 bases match TRBD2. The germline CDR1 and CDR2 sequences are SGHRS and YFSETQ. V shed 4 bases, J shed 5 bases, and the junction held 11 bases outside the gene matches. The CDR3 totals 15 residues.

This clone came up a few times. The genes are TRBV18 and TRBJ2-1; 10 bases line up with TRBD1. V shed 0 bases and J 5 bases; nucleotides not matched to a gene: 13. Looked up from germline, CDR1 is KGHSH and CDR2 is LQKENI. The CDR3 covers 19 residues. DNA for the CDR3: TGTGCCAGCTCACCACCGAATCAGGGGGGGACAGGGGTCAACAATGAGCAGTTCTTC. Translated: CASSPPNQGGTGVNNEQFF.

The chain has TRBV4-2 and TRBJ2-5, with D possibly TRBD2 on 6 matching bases. V lost 1 base and J lost 14, with 35 bases in between. Germline V gene sequence: CDR1 LGHNA, CDR2 YNFKEQ. The CDR3 runs 19 residues. The CDR3 DNA sequence: TGTGCCAGCAGCCAAGCCTCTCCCGGCAGCGGCGGGGAAAGGGCGGTTCCTTACTTC. Translation: CASSQASPGSGGERAVPYF.

This clone was detected a few times. The gene calls are TRBV4-2 and TRBJ1-6; 9 nucleotides match TRBD1. This CDR3 comprises 17 residues. Germline-derived CDR1 and CDR2 are LGHNA and YNFKEQ. Unmatched junction bases numbered 9, after V lost 3 bases and J lost 6 bases. The CDR3 is CASSHFLQGASNSPLHF. CDR3 bases: TGTGCCAGCAGCCACTTCTTACAGGGGGCTAGTAATTCACCCCTCCACTTT.

This clone has just a few counts. The CDR3 DNA reads TGTGCCAGCAGCTCTGCCCGGGGGGGCTATGGCTACACCTTC. Protein: CASSSARGGYGYTF. This chain joins TRBV5-6 and TRBJ1-2; a possible D gene is TRBD1 (5 bases). The CDR3 has 14 amino acids. V lost 3 bases, J lost 4 bases, and 13 bases lay in between. Germline V gene data show CDR1 as SGHDT and CDR2 as YYEEEE. Variable domain in full (rest from reference TRBV5-6 and TRBJ1-2): DAGVTQSPTHLIKTRGQQVTLRCSPKSGHDTVSWYQQALGQGPQFIFQYYEEEERQRGNFPDRFSGHQFPNYSSELNVNALLLGDSALYLCASSSARGGYGYTFGSGTRLTVV.

This clone has just one count. V is TRBV6-5 and J is TRBJ1-2; 7 bases map to TRBD1. V shed 6 bases, J shed 4 bases, and the junction held 11 bases outside the gene matches. The CDR3 extends over 15 amino acids. Germline V gene sequence: CDR1 MNHEY, CDR2 SVGAGI. As DNA, the CDR3 is TGTGCCAGCAGCCCTACTCCCACAGGGGTCTATGGCTACACCTTC. Encoded protein: CASSPTPTGVYGYTF.

CDR3 amino acids: CAWNRDTISYEQYF. The CDR3 bases are TGTGCCTGGAATAGGGACACCATTTCCTACGAGCAGTACTTC. The chain recombines TRBV30 with TRBJ2-7; D is possibly TRBD1 (6 bases). Germline assignment: CDR1 GTSNPN and CDR2 SVGIG (reference sequence). The CDR3 has 14 amino acids. Trimming pared 4 bases from V and 1 base from J, leaving 14 bases between.

The chain is built from TRBV7-9 and TRBJ2-5, with D tentatively TRBD1 or TRBD2 (5 bases each). Germline V gene data show CDR1 as SEHNR and CDR2 as FQNEAQ (reference sequence). The CDR3 has 14 residues. Trimming shortened V by 1 base and J by 4 bases, and 10 bases separated the two germline ends. The CDR3 region has the DNA TGTGCCAGCAGCTTAGGTTCTGGGGGAGAGACCCAGTACTTC. Translating it yields CASSLGSGGETQYF.

The CDR3 sequence is CASTIAGQGEGGNYGYTF. CDR3 coding DNA: TGTGCCAGTACCATTGCCGGACAGGGAGAAGGGGGTAACTATGGCTACACCTTC. V is TRBV19 and J is TRBJ1-2; 8 bases align to TRBD1. V lost 7 bases and J lost 1; bases outside the gene matches: 17. The CDR3 extends over 18 amino acids. The germline gives CDR1 LNHDA, CDR2 SQIVND (reference sequence).

The chain employs TRBV5-1 and TRBJ1-3, with TRBD1 as a possible D gene (5 bases). Trimming removed 4 bases from V and 0 bases from J, with 14 bases in between. Looked up from germline, CDR1 is SGHRS and CDR2 is YFSETQ. The CDR3 extends over 16 amino acids. CDR3 sequence reads: CASSPSGRTSGNTIYF. The CDR3 DNA sequence: TGCGCCAGCAGCCCTTCGGGACGGACCTCTGGAAACACCATATATTTT.

The chain joins TRBV7-2 to TRBJ2-5; the D is unclear. Germline V gives CDR1 SGHTA, CDR2 FQGNSA. The CDR3 has 14 residues. The V end was cut by 1 base, the J end by 2 bases, with 8 bases between. CDR3 loop: CASSLGVQQETQYF. Here the CDR3 DNA reads TGTGCCAGCAGCTTAGGGGTCCAACAAGAGACCCAGTACTTC.

This chain joins TRBV19 and TRBJ2-1; D tentatively fits TRBD1 or TRBD2 (5 bases each). Germline values: CDR1 LNHDA, CDR2 SQIVND (reference sequence). CDR3 size: 17 residues. Trimming removed 1 base at V and 0 bases at J, with 13 bases between. CDR3 nucleotide sequence: TGTGCCAGTAGTATAGTGGGCTGGGGGATCTCCTACAATGAGCAGTTCTTC. It translates to CASSIVGWGISYNEQFF. Full variable domain (rest looked up from reference TRBV19 and TRBJ2-1): DGGITQSPKYLFRKEGQNVTLSCEQNLNHDAMYWYRQDPGQGLRLIYYSQIVNDFQKGDIAEGYSVSREKKESFPLTVTSAQKNPTAFYLCASSIVGWGISYNEQFFGPGTRLTVL.

The chain recombines TRBV19 with TRBJ2-5, with D tentatively TRBD1 (6 bases). The V gene lost 4 bases and the J gene lost 5 bases, with 20 bases spanning the gap. The CDR3 is made up of 16 amino acids. Germline-derived CDR1 and CDR2 are LNHDA and SQIVND (reference sequence). In nucleotides, the CDR3 is TGTGCCAGTAGTAAAGGAGCAGGGGCCGGGCTTGAGACCCAGTACTTC. As protein: CASSKGAGAGLETQYF. Using reference TRBV19 and TRBJ2-5 for the parts outside the CDR3, the full variable domain is DGGITQSPKYLFRKEGQNVTLSCEQNLNHDAMYWYRQDPGQGLRLIYYSQIVNDFQKGDIAEGYSVSREKKESFPLTVTSAQKNPTAFYLCASSKGAGAGLETQYFGPGTRLLVL.

V is TRBV5-8 and J is TRBJ2-3, with D hard to call. Germline CDR1 SGHTS, CDR2 YDEGEE. Trimming shortened V by 7 bases and J by 0 bases, and 9 bases separated the two germline ends. This CDR3 comprises 13 residues. CDR3 sequence reads: CASRALSTDTQYF. The CDR3 bases are TGTGCCAGCCGAGCGCTTAGCACAGATACGCAGTATTTT.

V is TRBV28 and J is TRBJ2-7; D may be TRBD1 or TRBD2 (5 bases each). The CDR3 runs to 15 residues. Per germline, CDR1 MDHEN and CDR2 SYDVKM. V gave up 4 bases and J gave up 1 base, with 14 bases separating them. CDR3 sequence: CASSSHGDGSYEQYF. CDR3 bases: TGTGCCAGCAGTTCCCACGGGGACGGATCCTACGAGCAGTACTTC.

The chain is built from TRBV28 and TRBJ2-7; D remains unclear. Germline values: CDR1 MDHEN, CDR2 SYDVKM. Trimming took 7 bases from V and 6 from J, leaving 19 bases between them. The length of the CDR3 is 14 residues. In DNA form, the CDR3 reads TGTGCCAGCAATCGAGTGGCGGCAGTCTCCGAGCAGTACTTC. Amino acids: CASNRVAAVSEQYF.

This clone showed up just a few times. This sequence joins TRBV28 and TRBJ2-7, with TRBD2 matching over 9 bases. CDR1 and CDR2 (germline): MDHEN, SYDVKM. This CDR3 has 18 amino acids. V dropped 1 base and J dropped 3; count of bases not matched to a gene: 13. CDR3 sequence reads: CASSLYPFRGTSNYEQYF. The CDR3 bases are TGTGCCAGCAGTTTATACCCATTCCGCGGGACTAGCAACTACGAGCAGTACTTC.

V is TRBV4-1 and J is TRBJ2-2, with D unresolved. Trimming left V 2 bases short and J 1 base short, with 5 bases between. There are 14 residues in the CDR3. Germline V gives CDR1 MGHRA, CDR2 YSYEKL. This CDR3 is CASSQRENTGELFF. CDR3 coding DNA: TGCGCCAGCAGCCAACGAGAGAACACCGGGGAGCTGTTTTTT.

The chain joins TRBV29-1 to TRBJ1-3; D is perhaps TRBD1 (5 bases). The CDR3 runs 15 residues. From germline, CDR1 is SQVTM and CDR2 ANQGSEA. V lost 4 bases, J lost 3 bases, and 16 bases lay in between. The DNA for the CDR3 is TGCAGCGTTGTGAGTTGGGGGGAATATGGAAACACCATATATTTT. It encodes CSVVSWGEYGNTIYF.